A single sample gave rise to the 4 T cell receptor beta chains below, sequenced in a study of CD8 T cells in ankylosing spondylitis. Regarding the study as a whole: A motif of roughly eight highly homologous TCR beta variants was seen as apparently characteristic of ankylosing spondylitis blood.

MiXCR was run by TCRdb on the 5' RACE reads, yielding one entry per CDR3 protein. The table lists about 750,000 distinct CDR3 sequences, around 19% of them singletons. Antigens of these TCRs are unknown. The source material was blood, either unsorted or a sorted T cell fraction (not recorded which). The origin of the receptors is a male donor with ankylosing spondylitis.

This clonotype was recorded a few times. The rearrangement joins TRBV2 to TRBJ2-5, with 12 bases identical to TRBD2. The V segment lost 8 bases and the J segment 5 bases; nucleotides outside the gene matches: 0. This CDR3 contains 12 residues. Per the germline V gene, CDR1 is SNHLY and CDR2 is FYNNEI. CDR3 sequence: CASLAGGETQYF. The CDR3 DNA reads as TGTGCCAGCCTAGCGGGAGGGGAGACCCAGTACTTC.

The chain joins TRBV18 to TRBJ2-5; 11 bases agree with TRBD1. The CDR3 is 15 residues long. Germline V lookup: CDR1 KGHSH, CDR2 LQKENI. V lost 3 bases to trimming and J lost 4 bases; unmatched junction nucleotides: 4. CDR3 nucleotide sequence: TGTGCCAGCTCACCGAGGACAGGGGGCGGAGAGACCCAGTACTTC. The encoded protein is CASSPRTGGGETQYF.

In this sample, this clonotype turned up many times. CDR3 amino acids: CASSLGTGGNTEAFF. CDR3 nucleotides: TGCGCCAGCAGCTTGGGGACAGGGGGCAACACTGAAGCTTTCTTT. V usage is TRBV5-1 and J usage is TRBJ1-1, with 11 bases lining up with TRBD1. The CDR3 sequence is 15 residues long. The germline V gene has CDR1 SGHRS and CDR2 YFSETQ. Trimming took 0 bases from V and 2 from J; bases not matched to a gene: 0.

There are a few counts of this clonotype. The chain carries TRBV18 and TRBJ2-7; D tentatively fits TRBD1 or TRBD2 (5 bases each). The CDR3 sequence is 14 residues long. Per the germline V gene, CDR1 is KGHSH and CDR2 is LQKENI. V lost 1 base and J 4 bases, leaving 11 bases between the germline ends. The CDR3 DNA follows: TGTGCCAGCTCACCACAGGGGACGGGGTACGAGCAGTACTTC. Its translation: CASSPQGTGYEQYF.